The rows below give T cell receptor beta chains drawn from one sample of a study of control samples from healthy donors and cancer patients. Assay: immunoSEQ multiplex PCR; the TCRdb copy retains only in-frame clones and omits some. This table has around 150,000 clones, just under 95% appearing once. Sequencing was done on a sample of blood. The receptors come from a woman in her thirties or forties in good health. The CDR3 runs from the conserved cysteine through the conserved F or W.

j_gene	v_gene	CDR3aa
TRBJ1-6	TRBV7-9	CASSTGTGYSPLHF
TRBJ1-5	TRBV29-1	CSVELGRGPQHF
TRBJ2-1	TRBV25-1	CASSEQGYRNEQFF
TRBJ1-5	TRBV5-4	CASSLDRDSNQPQHF
TRBJ2-1	TRBV4-1	CASSQDRVVSKFF
TRBJ2-7	TRBV6-5	CASSYSLLGTEQYF
TRBJ2-6	TRBV9	CASSVVPGLAGGYGANVLTF
TRBJ2-5	TRBV6-2/TRBV6-3	CASSYPGIQETQYF
TRBJ1-2	TRBV27	CASSLTENYGYTF
TRBJ1-3	TRBV4-3	CASSQEYGTAYFSGNTIYF
TRBJ1-1	TRBV18	CASSRLSTEAFF
TRBJ1-1	TRBV6-5	CASTKEGQNGEAFF
TRBJ2-1	TRBV4-3	CASSQGPYGDEQFF
TRBJ2-7	TRBV6-6	CASSYRGGHEQYF
TRBJ1-5	TRBV6-2/TRBV6-3	CASSYDSNQPQHF
TRBJ1-4	TRBV18	CASSLAFEGLFF
TRBJ2-7	TRBV6-6	CASSRVAGGASEQYF
TRBJ1-6	TRBV7-2	CASSHQDRINSPLHF
TRBJ1-6	TRBV4-3	CASSQDRWSSPLHF
TRBJ2-1	TRBV5-1	CASSLVGTVNNEQFF
TRBJ1-5	TRBV4-3	CASSLGAGNQPQHF
TRBJ2-1	TRBV7-2	CASSPTSGYNEQFF
TRBJ1-1	TRBV5-6	CASSFLAEAFF
TRBJ2-7	TRBV6-5	CASSRGKAYEQYF
TRBJ1-2	TRBV19	CASSTPRRPEDGYTF
TRBJ2-1	TRBV21-1	CASSSDSTYNEQFF
TRBJ2-1	TRBV7-9	CASSLGTAYNEQFF
TRBJ2-5	TRBV11-2	CASSWLGLSETQYF
TRBJ1-5	TRBV2	CASISDRNQPQHF
TRBJ2-7	TRBV19	CASSIPGLAETYEQYF
TRBJ2-1	TRBV27	CASSPDRGRVHPYNEQFF
TRBJ2-5	TRBV10-3	CAISARGGVETQYF
TRBJ1-1	TRBV5-4	CASSRTIMNTEAFF
TRBJ1-2	TRBV7-8	CASSPGNFYGYTF